This T cell receptor beta chain was captured in a study of T cells in Graves' hyperthyroidism and ophthalmopathy. Trimming removed 5 bases at V and 2 bases at J, with 12 bases between. The germline CDR1 and CDR2 sequences are DFQATT and SNEGSKA (reference sequence). The CDR3 is 13 amino acids. This clonotype came up many times. Ophthalmopathy in the patients scored at least 3 on Clinical Activity Score and at least 4 on NOSPECS grade, lasting under 3 months. TCR beta CDR3 sequences were amplified from RNA transcripts. HTBI primers were the set used in a first-round RT-PCR of the TCR CDR3. Each CDR3 protein is one row after TCRdb ran MiXCR on the multiplex PCR reads. The data show around 690,000 distinct CDR3 sequences, around 20% seen once.

The chain carries TRBV20-1 and TRBJ1-1; maybe TRBD1 (5 bases). The sequenced sample consisted of blood. The origin of this receptor is a man between 25 and 39 years old with Graves' ophthalmopathy. The CDR3: CSAPSDSNTEAFF. The CDR3 DNA reads TGCAGTGCTCCTTCAGACAGTAACACTGAAGCTTTCTTT.